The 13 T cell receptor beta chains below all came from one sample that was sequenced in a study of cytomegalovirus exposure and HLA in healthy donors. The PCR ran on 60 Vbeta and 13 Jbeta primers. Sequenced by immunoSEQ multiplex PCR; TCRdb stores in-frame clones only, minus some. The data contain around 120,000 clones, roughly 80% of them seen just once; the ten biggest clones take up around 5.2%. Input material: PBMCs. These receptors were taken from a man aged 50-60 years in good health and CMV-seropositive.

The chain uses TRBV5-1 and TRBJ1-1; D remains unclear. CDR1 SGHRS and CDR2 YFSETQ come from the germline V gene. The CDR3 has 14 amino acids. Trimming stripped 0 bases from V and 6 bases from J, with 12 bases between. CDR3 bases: TGCGCCAGCAGCTTGGAGGTCCCCCGGGCTGAAGCTTTCTTT. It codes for CASSLEVPRAEAFF.

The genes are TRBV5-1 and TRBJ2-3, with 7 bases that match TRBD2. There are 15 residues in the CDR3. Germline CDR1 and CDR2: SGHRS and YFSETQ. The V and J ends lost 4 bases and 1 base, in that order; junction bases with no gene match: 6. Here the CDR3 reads CASSIRAGGTDTQYF. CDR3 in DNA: TGCGCCAGCAGCATTAGGGCGGGAGGCACAGATACGCAGTATTTT.

The CDR3 loop is CASTQREGHNEQFF. CDR3 sequence (DNA): TGCGCCAGCACCCAGCGGGAGGGACACAATGAGCAGTTCTTC. This chain links TRBV10-2 with TRBJ2-1, with TRBD2 matching over 10 bases. Losses at the gene ends were 7 bases for V and 5 bases for J; bases not matched to a gene: 5. Per the germline V gene, CDR1 is WSHSY and CDR2 is SAAADI. CDR3 size: 14 residues.

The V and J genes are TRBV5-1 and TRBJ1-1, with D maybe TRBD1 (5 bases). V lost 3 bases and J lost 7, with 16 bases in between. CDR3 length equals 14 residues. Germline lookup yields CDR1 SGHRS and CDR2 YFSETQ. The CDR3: CASSSGTGSDEAFF. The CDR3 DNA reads TGCGCCAGCAGCTCTGGGACCGGGAGCGATGAAGCTTTCTTT.

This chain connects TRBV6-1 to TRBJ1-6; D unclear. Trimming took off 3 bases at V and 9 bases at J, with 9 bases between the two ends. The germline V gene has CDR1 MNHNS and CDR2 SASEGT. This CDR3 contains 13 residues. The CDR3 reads CASSEFEISPLHF. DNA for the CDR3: TGTGCCAGCAGTGAGTTTGAGATTTCACCCCTCCACTTT.

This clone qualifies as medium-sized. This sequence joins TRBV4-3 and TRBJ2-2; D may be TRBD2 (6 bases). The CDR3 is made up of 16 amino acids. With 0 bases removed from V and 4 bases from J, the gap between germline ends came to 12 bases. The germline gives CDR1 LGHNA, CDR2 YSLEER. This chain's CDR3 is CASSQDVGRITGELFF. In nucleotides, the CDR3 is TGCGCCAGCAGCCAAGATGTAGGGAGGATCACCGGGGAGCTGTTTTTT.

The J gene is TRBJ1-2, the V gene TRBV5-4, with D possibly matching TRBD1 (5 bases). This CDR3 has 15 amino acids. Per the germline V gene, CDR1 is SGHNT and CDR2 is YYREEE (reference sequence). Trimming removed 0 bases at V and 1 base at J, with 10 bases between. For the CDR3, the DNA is TGTGCCAGCAGCTTGGCAGGGCGGGGTAACTATGGCTACACCTTC. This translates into CASSLAGRGNYGYTF.

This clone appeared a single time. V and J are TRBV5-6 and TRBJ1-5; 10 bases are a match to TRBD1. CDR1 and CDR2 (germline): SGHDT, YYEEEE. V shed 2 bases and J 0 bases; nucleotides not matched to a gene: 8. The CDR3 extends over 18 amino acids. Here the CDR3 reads CASSFRGTGAISNQPQHF. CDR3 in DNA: TGTGCCAGCAGCTTTCGTGGGACAGGGGCGATTAGCAATCAGCCCCAGCATTTT.

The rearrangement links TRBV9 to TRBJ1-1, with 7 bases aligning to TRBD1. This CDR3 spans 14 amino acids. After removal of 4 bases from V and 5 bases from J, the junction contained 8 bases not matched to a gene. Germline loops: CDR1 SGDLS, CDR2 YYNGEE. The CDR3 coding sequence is TGTGCCAGCAGCTCCCGACAGGGTTTAACTGAAGCTTTCTTT. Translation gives CASSSRQGLTEAFF. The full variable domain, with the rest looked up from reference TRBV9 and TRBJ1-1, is DSGVTQTPKHLITATGQRVTLRCSPRSGDLSVYWYQQSLDQGLQFLIQYYNGEERAKGNILERFSAQQFPDLHSELNLSSLELGDSALYFCASSSRQGLTEAFFGQGTRLTVV.

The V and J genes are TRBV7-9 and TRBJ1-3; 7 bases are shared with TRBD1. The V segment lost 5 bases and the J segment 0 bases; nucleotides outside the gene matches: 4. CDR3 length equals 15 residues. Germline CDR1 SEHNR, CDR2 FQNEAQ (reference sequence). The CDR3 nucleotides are TGTGCCAGCAGCCCCGGGACAGTCTCTGGAAACACCATATATTTT. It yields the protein CASSPGTVSGNTIYF.

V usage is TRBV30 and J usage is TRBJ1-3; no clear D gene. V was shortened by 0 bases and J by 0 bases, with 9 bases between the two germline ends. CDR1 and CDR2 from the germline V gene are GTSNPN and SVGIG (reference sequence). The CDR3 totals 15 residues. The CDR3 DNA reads TGTGCCTGGAGTGTAGGCGGCAGCTCTGGAAACACCATATATTTT. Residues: CAWSVGGSSGNTIYF.

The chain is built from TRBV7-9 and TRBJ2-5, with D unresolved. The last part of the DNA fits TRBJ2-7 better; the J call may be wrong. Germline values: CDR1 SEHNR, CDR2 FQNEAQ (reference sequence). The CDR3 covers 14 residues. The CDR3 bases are TGTGCCAGCAGCCCCGACGGCGGTGGTGGCGAGCAGTACTTC. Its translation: CASSPDGGGGEQYF.

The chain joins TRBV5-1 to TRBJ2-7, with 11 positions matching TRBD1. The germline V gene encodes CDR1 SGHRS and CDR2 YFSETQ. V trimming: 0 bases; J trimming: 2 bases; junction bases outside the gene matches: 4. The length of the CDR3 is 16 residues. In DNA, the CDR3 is TGCGCCAGCAGCTTGGGAGGGACAGGGGGACCCTACGAGCAGTACTTC. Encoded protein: CASSLGGTGGPYEQYF.